The 8 T cell receptor beta chains in this list originate from one sample, sequenced in a study of control samples from healthy donors and cancer patients. Clones were sequenced by immunoSEQ multiplex PCR, and TCRdb holds only the in-frame ones, with some missing. The table shows 70,000 or so clones, with 85% to 95% occurring only once. Sequencing was carried out using blood. The receptors originated from a woman aged 40 to 49 in good health.

The chain uses TRBV24-1 and TRBJ2-2; TRBD1 agrees at 8 bases. CDR3 length: 16 amino acids. The J segment lost 1 base and the V segment lost 3 bases, leaving 3 bases of the junction unmatched. Germline assignment: CDR1 KGHDR and CDR2 SFDVKD. This CDR3 is CATSDPGTGNTGELFF. In DNA form, the CDR3 reads TGTGCCACCAGTGATCCCGGGACAGGGAACACCGGGGAGCTGTTTTTT.

This chain uses TRBV12-3 or TRBV12-4 with TRBJ2-2, with D uncertain. V was trimmed by 5 bases and J by 13 bases, leaving 14 bases between them. The CDR3 has 12 amino acids. CDR3 in DNA: TGTGCCAGCAGTGACCCTGCGCTGAGGCTGTTTTTT. Translation gives CASSDPALRLFF.

This clone appeared a single time. V usage is TRBV5-4 and J usage is TRBJ2-7; 7 positions agree with TRBD2. V lost 2 bases and J lost 7; bases outside the gene matches: 6. Germline V lookup: CDR1 SGHNT, CDR2 YYREEE (reference sequence). This CDR3 spans 13 amino acids. The CDR3 protein is CASSFRGDGEQYF. The CDR3 nucleotides are TGTGCCAGCAGCTTCCGGGGGGATGGAGAGCAGTACTTC.

The chain is built from TRBV27 and TRBJ2-4; D is perhaps TRBD2 (6 bases). Germline V gene lookup returns CDR1 MNHEY and CDR2 SMNVEV (reference sequence). This CDR3 has 15 amino acids. The ends were cut back, 4 bases at V and 5 bases at J, with 15 bases in the middle. DNA for the CDR3: TGTGCCAGCAGTTATCGGGGGACTGGGGAAAACATTCAGTACTTC. Translating gives CASSYRGTGENIQYF.

This rearrangement joins TRBV6-5 to TRBJ1-2; D is unclear. Germline V CDR1 and CDR2: MNHEY, SVGAGI. The CDR3 consists of 14 residues. V lost 5 bases and J 4 bases, leaving 14 bases between the germline ends. The CDR3 reads CASSRVRETYGYTF. DNA of the CDR3: TGTGCCAGCAGTAGAGTCCGAGAAACCTATGGCTACACCTTC.

V usage is TRBV14 and J usage is TRBJ2-7, with TRBD2 matching over 10 bases. This CDR3 is built from 14 residues. The V gene end was trimmed by 4 bases and the J gene end by 6 bases; junction bases not matched to a gene: 6. The germline gives CDR1 SGHDN, CDR2 FVKESK. CDR3 sequence: CASSLGLAEGEQYF. DNA of the CDR3: TGTGCCAGCAGCCTCGGACTAGCGGAAGGCGAGCAGTACTTC.

V is TRBV7-9 and J is TRBJ2-5; D gene unclear. V was cut by 9 bases and J by 5 bases, with 16 bases left in between. Germline CDR1 reads SEHNR; CDR2 reads FQNEAQ (reference sequence). This CDR3 has 13 amino acids. CDR3 nucleotide sequence: TGTGCCAGTAAATGGCCAGGCGAGGAGACCCAGTACTTC. Translation gives CASKWPGEETQYF.

This clone has only one observation. The chain links TRBV5-5 to TRBJ1-5, with a tentative D call TRBD1 (5 bases). CDR3 length: 17 residues. V lost 3 bases and J 0 bases, leaving 16 bases between the germline ends. The germline V gene encodes CDR1 SGHKS and CDR2 YYEKEE (reference sequence). This chain's CDR3 is CASSSVAGPYSNQPQHF. DNA for the CDR3: TGTGCCAGCAGCTCCGTGGCAGGGCCCTATAGCAATCAGCCCCAGCATTTT.